Below are 28 T cell receptor beta chains sequenced from a single sample in a study of blood T cells in healthy people across ages. Through a sample-barcoded 5' primer and a J-beta primer mix, a second PCR was run for roughly 7 to 11 cycles. From the 5' RACE reads, TCRdb called clonotypes with MiXCR, one entry per CDR3 protein. The sample records about 640,000 distinct CDR3 sequences, under 65% being singletons. The sequenced sample was blood. Every receptor here comes from a man in his sixties in good health.

V usage is TRBV27 and J usage is TRBJ1-2; D not certain. Germline CDR1 reads MNHEY; CDR2 reads SMNVEV (reference sequence). The CDR3 contains 14 residues. Trimming stripped 5 bases from V and 8 bases from J, with 18 bases between. This chain's CDR3 is CASSASLGLEGYTF. CDR3 DNA sequence: TGTGCCAGCAGTGCCTCCTTAGGGCTGGAAGGCTACACCTTC.

This clonotype was observed a few times. The chain couples TRBV6-1 to TRBJ1-2, with D maybe TRBD1 (5 bases). This CDR3 is 11 amino acids long. Germline values: CDR1 MNHNS, CDR2 SASEGT. The V and J ends lost 10 bases and 7 bases respectively, with 13 bases between them. The CDR3 spells CAIARGGGYTF. The CDR3 DNA reads TGTGCCATCGCAAGGGGTGGTGGCTACACCTTC.

As to this clonotype: One end of the junction is discordant with germline, which a read error may explain. The V call is TRBV5-1, the J call TRBJ1-5; maybe TRBD1 (5 bases). CDR1 is SGHRS and CDR2 is YFSETQ in the germline V gene. CDR3 length: 15 amino acids. As DNA, the CDR3 is TGCGCCAGTAGCTTGTTGGGAGGGGAGAATCAGCCCCAGCATTTT. Encoded protein: CASSLLGGENQPQHF.

In its sample, this clonotype was seen a few times. The chain combines TRBV7-8 with TRBJ1-4; D is undetermined. CDR3 length equals 12 residues. The V and J ends lost 2 bases and 8 bases respectively, with 6 bases between them. The germline CDR1 and CDR2 sequences are SGHVS and FQNEAQ. CDR3 amino acids: CASSLRPEKLFF. The CDR3 region has the DNA TGTGCCAGCAGCTTACGGCCCGAAAAACTGTTTTTT.

The chain carries TRBV12-3 or TRBV12-4 and TRBJ2-1, with a possible D match to TRBD2 (5 bases). Near its end, the DNA agrees better with TRBJ2-7, so the J call may be wrong. This CDR3 is 16 amino acids long. CDR3 DNA: TGTGCCAGCAGTCCGGCGGGCCGGAGCTCCTACAATGAGCAGTACTTC. As protein: CASSPAGRSSYNEQYF.

V is TRBV6-5 and J is TRBJ1-1; D gene uncertain. The CDR3 covers 16 residues. The germline V gene has CDR1 MNHEY and CDR2 SVGAGI. V lost 2 bases and J lost 0, with 13 bases in between. CDR3 nucleotide sequence: TGTGCCAGCAGTTACAATATGAGACGGATGAACACTGAAGCTTTCTTT. The encoded protein is CASSYNMRRMNTEAFF.

In DNA form, the CDR3 reads TGTGCCAGCAACTTTGTCTCCGGTTTATCCTACAATGAGCAGTTCTTC. Translation gives CASNFVSGLSYNEQFF. This chain uses TRBV7-2 with TRBJ2-1; no firm D call. The CDR3 contains 16 residues. Germline CDR1 is SGHTA and CDR2 is FQGNSA. V lost 7 bases and J 1 base, leaving 17 bases between the germline ends.

The J gene is TRBJ2-4, the V gene TRBV20-1; D gene ambiguous. The CDR3 runs to 13 residues. Trimming shortened V by 5 bases and J by 3 bases, and 11 bases separated the two germline ends. The germline V gene has CDR1 DFQATT and CDR2 SNEGSKA (reference sequence). The CDR3 here is CSARLGDKNIQYF. The CDR3 DNA sequence: TGCAGTGCTCGCTTGGGTGACAAAAACATTCAGTACTTC.

This clonotype was seen ten or more times. The chain has TRBV7-2 and TRBJ2-1; D is uncertain. This CDR3 contains 12 residues. CDR1 is SGHTA and CDR2 is FQGNSA in the germline V gene. V gave up 2 bases and J gave up 10 bases, with 9 bases separating them. The CDR3 is CASSLMAAEQFF. The CDR3 coding sequence is TGTGCCAGCAGCTTAATGGCGGCAGAGCAGTTCTTC.

This clonotype was seen a few times. The chain recombines TRBV15 with TRBJ2-5; either TRBD1 or TRBD2 may fit D (5 bases each). CDR3 length equals 12 residues. V lost 6 bases and J lost 4, with 9 bases in between. CDR1 LNHNV and CDR2 YYDKDF come from the germline V gene (reference sequence). The CDR3 region is CATRRGSETQYF. Written as DNA, the CDR3 is TGTGCCACCAGGAGGGGCTCAGAGACCCAGTACTTC.

The gene calls are TRBV21-1 and TRBJ2-1. TRBV21-1 is noted as a pseudogene. This CDR3 has 8 residues. The DNA of the CDR3 is TGTGCCAGCAGCATTACGTTCTTC. Its protein is CASSITFF.

The rearrangement links TRBV12-5 to TRBJ2-7, with D maybe TRBD1 (6 bases). Germline assignment: CDR1 LGHNT and CDR2 FRNRAP. The CDR3 loop spans 15 amino acids. V was trimmed by 1 base and J by 1 base, leaving 11 bases between them. CDR3 region: CASGLEQGWSYEQYF. CDR3 bases: TGTGCTAGTGGTTTGGAGCAGGGGTGGTCCTACGAGCAGTACTTC. The whole variable domain, filled in from reference TRBV12-5 and TRBJ2-7, reads DARVTQTPRHKVTEMGQEVTMRCQPILGHNTVFWYRQTMMQGLELLAYFRNRAPLDDSGMPKDRFSAEMPDATLATLKIQPSEPRDSAVYFCASGLEQGWSYEQYFGPGTRLTVT.

This clonotype has a single count. This chain connects TRBV5-1 to TRBJ2-5; D remains unclear. Germline assignment: CDR1 SGHRS and CDR2 YFSETQ. The CDR3 covers 15 residues. The V gene lost 2 bases and the J gene lost 1 base, with 12 bases spanning the gap. The CDR3 spells CASSFTGSSQETQYF. As DNA, the CDR3 is TGCGCCAGCAGCTTTACCGGGTCTTCCCAAGAGACCCAGTACTTC.

DNA for the CDR3: TGTGCCAGCAGTTACCGGGACGGCTACAATGAGCAGTTCTTC. It translates to CASSYRDGYNEQFF. The chain has TRBV6-6 and TRBJ2-1; the D gene could be TRBD1 or TRBD2 (5 bases each). Germline V gene data show CDR1 as MNHNY and CDR2 as SVGAGI (reference sequence). V dropped 2 bases and J dropped 3 bases, with 8 bases sitting between them. The CDR3 spans 14 residues.

V is TRBV11-1 and J is TRBJ2-5, with TRBD1 matching over 7 bases. The length of the CDR3 is 15 residues. V lost 4 bases and J lost 5; bases outside the gene matches: 10. Per germline, CDR1 SGHAT and CDR2 FQDESV (reference sequence). CDR3 sequence: CASSYGTDPTETQYF. CDR3 DNA sequence: TGTGCCAGCAGCTACGGGACAGACCCCACGGAGACCCAGTACTTC.

The J gene is TRBJ1-1, the V gene TRBV5-4; D is perhaps TRBD1 (5 bases). The ends were cut back, 5 bases at V and 1 base at J, with 12 bases in the middle. This CDR3 has 14 residues. Germline lookup yields CDR1 SGHNT and CDR2 YYREEE (reference sequence). The DNA for the CDR3 is TGTGCCAGCAGGCTAGGGACGGCGAACACTGAAGCTTTCTTT. Its protein is CASRLGTANTEAFF.

The chain recombines TRBV6-2 or TRBV6-3 with TRBJ2-1, with D possibly TRBD1 on 5 matching bases. V shed 7 bases and J shed 9 bases, with 16 bases lying between them. Germline V gene data show CDR1 as MNHEY and CDR2 as SVGEGT. This CDR3 comprises 13 residues. The CDR3: CASIDQGVGEQFF. CDR3 nucleotides: TGTGCCAGCATTGACCAGGGTGTTGGTGAGCAGTTCTTC.

This clonotype has only a few counts. This chain uses TRBV29-1 with TRBJ2-1, with unresolved D. Germline values: CDR1 SQVTM, CDR2 ANQGSEA. V was shortened by 1 base and J by 4 bases, with 8 bases between the two germline ends. The CDR3 runs to 13 residues. CDR3 DNA: TGCAGCGTTGAAGGGGCAGCTTACAATGAGCAGTTCTTC. It specifies CSVEGAAYNEQFF.

J is TRBJ2-1 and V is TRBV12-3 or TRBV12-4; D not certain. This CDR3 is built from 14 residues. Trimming took 6 bases from V and 0 from J, leaving 9 bases between them. The CDR3 sequence is CASRPRDSYNEQFF. The CDR3 DNA reads as TGTGCCAGCAGACCTAGGGACTCCTACAATGAGCAGTTCTTC.

This clonotype has only a few counts. The chain uses TRBV4-1 and TRBJ1-1; D unresolved. The CDR3 has 14 residues. The germline V and J ends were trimmed by 1 base and 4 bases, with 10 bases remaining between them. Germline CDR1 is MGHRA and CDR2 is YSYEKL. CDR3 region: CASSQAGLGTEAFF. The CDR3 nucleotides read TGCGCCAGCAGCCAAGCCGGGTTGGGCACTGAAGCTTTCTTT.

This clonotype has a handful of counts. The genes are TRBV6-5 and TRBJ2-7, with D possibly being TRBD1 (6 bases). The CDR3 loop spans 15 amino acids. Trimming removed 7 bases at V and 0 bases at J, with 16 bases between. Germline V gene data show CDR1 as MNHEY and CDR2 as SVGAGI. The CDR3 is CASTKGQGLSYEQYF. The CDR3 DNA reads TGTGCCAGCACCAAGGGGCAGGGGCTCTCCTACGAGCAGTACTTC.

The chain uses TRBV7-9 and TRBJ2-3, with 7 bases matching TRBD1. The CDR3 sequence is 13 residues long. V dropped 5 bases and J dropped 5; count of bases not matched to a gene: 4. From germline, CDR1 is SEHNR and CDR2 FQNEAQ (reference sequence). The CDR3: CASSRQGLDTQYF. In DNA form, the CDR3 reads TGTGCCAGCAGCAGACAGGGATTAGATACGCAGTATTTT.

There are a few counts of this clonotype. The V and J genes are TRBV5-1 and TRBJ2-1, with D uncertain. The CDR3 length is 16 residues. V was clipped by 0 bases and J by 0 bases, with 10 bases between them. Per the germline V gene, CDR1 is SGHRS and CDR2 is YFSETQ. CDR3 loop: CASSLDVLSSYNEQFF. In nucleotides, the CDR3 is TGCGCCAGCAGCTTGGATGTGCTGAGCTCCTACAATGAGCAGTTCTTC.

This chain links TRBV10-3 with TRBJ2-7, with D perhaps given as TRBD1 or TRBD2 (5 bases each). V lost 8 bases, J lost 2 bases, and 10 bases lay in between. Germline V lookup: CDR1 ENHRY, CDR2 SYGVKD. The CDR3 extends over 12 amino acids. The CDR3 nucleotides are TGTGCCATCCGGGACCGGACCTACGAGCAGTACTTC. As protein: CAIRDRTYEQYF.

This clonotype has a handful of counts. The chain is built from TRBV3-1 and TRBJ2-5; the D call may be TRBD1 or TRBD2 (6 bases each). Trimming left V 1 base short and J 5 bases short, with 20 bases between. Germline V lookup: CDR1 LGHDT, CDR2 YNNKEL (reference sequence). This CDR3 is built from 17 residues. The CDR3 bases are TGTGCCAGCAGCCAAGGTTGGGGGGCCGGGCATTCGGAGACCCAGTACTTC. It codes for CASSQGWGAGHSETQYF.

The chain couples TRBV7-2 to TRBJ2-4; the D call may be TRBD1 or TRBD2 (6 bases each). This CDR3 region has 15 residues. Per germline, CDR1 SGHTA and CDR2 FQGNSA. V lost 1 base to trimming and J lost 5 bases, with 12 bases between them. The CDR3 protein is CASSLGNREENIQYF. DNA of the CDR3: TGTGCCAGCAGCTTAGGGAACAGGGAGGAAAACATTCAGTACTTC.

Of note for this clonotype: It may be a read error: a sequence one base away is much more abundant. The chain employs TRBV7-2 and TRBJ2-1, with 9 bases aligning to TRBD2. The CDR3 consists of 15 residues. Germline loops: CDR1 SGHTA, CDR2 FQGNSA. The trim removed 1 base at V and 13 bases at J, leaving 11 bases unmatched. This CDR3 is CASSLVAGVGETQFF. DNA of the CDR3: TGTGCCAGCAGCTTAGTAGCGGGGGTAGGAGAGACCCAGTTCTTC.

The chain is built from TRBV7-2 and TRBJ2-3; a weak D match, TRBD2 (6 bases). Trimming pared 4 bases from V and 0 bases from J, leaving 11 bases between. CDR3 length equals 15 residues. Germline V gene sequence: CDR1 SGHTA, CDR2 FQGNSA. The CDR3 here is CASSYLAMSTDTQYF. The CDR3 DNA reads as TGTGCCAGCAGCTATCTAGCGATGAGCACAGATACGCAGTATTTT.